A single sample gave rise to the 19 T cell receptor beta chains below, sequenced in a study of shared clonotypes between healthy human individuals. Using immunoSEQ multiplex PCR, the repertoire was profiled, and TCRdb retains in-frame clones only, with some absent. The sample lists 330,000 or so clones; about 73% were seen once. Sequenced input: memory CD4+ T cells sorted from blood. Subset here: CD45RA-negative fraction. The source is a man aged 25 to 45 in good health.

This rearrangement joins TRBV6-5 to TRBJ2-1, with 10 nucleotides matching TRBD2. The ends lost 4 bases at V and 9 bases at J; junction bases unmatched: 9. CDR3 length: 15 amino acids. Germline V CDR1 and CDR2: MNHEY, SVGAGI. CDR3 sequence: CASSLVPSGSSEQFF. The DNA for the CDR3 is TGTGCCAGCAGTTTGGTGCCTAGCGGGAGTAGTGAGCAGTTCTTC.

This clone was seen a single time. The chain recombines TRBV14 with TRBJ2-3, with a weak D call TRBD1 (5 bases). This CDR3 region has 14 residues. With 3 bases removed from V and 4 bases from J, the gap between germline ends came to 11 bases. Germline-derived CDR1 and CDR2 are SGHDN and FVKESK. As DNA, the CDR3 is TGTGCCAGCAGCCAGGGCAGGGTTGCAGATACGCAGTATTTT. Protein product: CASSQGRVADTQYF.

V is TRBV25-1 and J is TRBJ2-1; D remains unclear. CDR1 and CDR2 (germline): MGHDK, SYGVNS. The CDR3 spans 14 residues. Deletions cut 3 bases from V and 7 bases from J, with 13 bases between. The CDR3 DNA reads TGTGCCAGCAGTGACTACGGAGCTTTGAATGAGCAGTTCTTC. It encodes CASSDYGALNEQFF.

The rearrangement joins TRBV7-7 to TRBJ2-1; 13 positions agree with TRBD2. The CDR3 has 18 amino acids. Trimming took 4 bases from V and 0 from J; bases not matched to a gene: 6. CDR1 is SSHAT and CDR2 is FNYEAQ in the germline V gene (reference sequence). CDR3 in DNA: TGTGCCAGCAGCTCCGGACTAGCGGGGGTGTTCTCCTACAATGAGCAGTTCTTC. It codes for CASSSGLAGVFSYNEQFF. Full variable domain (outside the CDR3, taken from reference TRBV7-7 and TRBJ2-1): GAGVSQSPRYKVTKRGQDVTLRCDPISSHATLYWYQQALGQGPEFLTYFNYEAQPDKSGLPSDRFSAERPEGSISTLTIQRTEQRDSAMYRCASSSGLAGVFSYNEQFFGPGTRLTVL.

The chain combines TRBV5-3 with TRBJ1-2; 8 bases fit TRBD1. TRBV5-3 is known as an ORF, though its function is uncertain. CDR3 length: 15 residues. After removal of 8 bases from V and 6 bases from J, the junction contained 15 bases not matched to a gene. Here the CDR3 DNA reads TGTGCCAGCAGCCCGACCAGACAGGGGAGGAATGGCTACACCTTC. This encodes CASSPTRQGRNGYTF.

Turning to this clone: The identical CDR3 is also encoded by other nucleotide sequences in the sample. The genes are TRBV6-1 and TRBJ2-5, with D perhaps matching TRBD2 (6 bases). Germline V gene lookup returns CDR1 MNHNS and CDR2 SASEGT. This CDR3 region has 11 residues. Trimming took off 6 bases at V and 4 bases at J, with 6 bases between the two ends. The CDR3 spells CASSGGETQYF. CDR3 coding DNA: TGTGCCAGCAGCGGGGGAGAGACCCAGTACTTC.

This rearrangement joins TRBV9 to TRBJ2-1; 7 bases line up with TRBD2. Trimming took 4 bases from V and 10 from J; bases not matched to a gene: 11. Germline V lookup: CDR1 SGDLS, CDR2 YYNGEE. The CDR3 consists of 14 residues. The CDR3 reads CASSFLISGKEQFF. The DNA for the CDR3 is TGTGCCAGCAGCTTCTTAATCAGCGGGAAGGAGCAGTTCTTC.

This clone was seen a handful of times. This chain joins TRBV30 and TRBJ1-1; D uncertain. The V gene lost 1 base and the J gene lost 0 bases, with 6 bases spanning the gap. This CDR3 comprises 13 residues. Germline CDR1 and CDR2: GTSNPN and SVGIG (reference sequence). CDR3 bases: TGTGCCTGGAGTGGAGTGATGAACACTGAAGCTTTCTTT. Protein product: CAWSGVMNTEAFF.

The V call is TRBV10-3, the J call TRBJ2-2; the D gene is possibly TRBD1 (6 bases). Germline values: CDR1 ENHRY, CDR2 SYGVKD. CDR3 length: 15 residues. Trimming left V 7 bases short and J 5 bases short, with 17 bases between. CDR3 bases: TGTGCCATCAAAGCAACAGGGTCGGAAACCGGGGAGCTGTTTTTT. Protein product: CAIKATGSETGELFF.

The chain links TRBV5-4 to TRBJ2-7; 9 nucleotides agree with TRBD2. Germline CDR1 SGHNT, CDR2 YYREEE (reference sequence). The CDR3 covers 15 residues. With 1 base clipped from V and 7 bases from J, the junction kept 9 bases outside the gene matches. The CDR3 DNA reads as TGTGCCAGCAGCTTGTTTGGGGGCGGGAGGGGAGAGCAGTACTTC. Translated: CASSLFGGGRGEQYF.

CDR3 residues: CASSEAGQGYRGYTF. DNA for the CDR3: TGTGCCAGCAGTGAAGCTGGGCAGGGGTATCGAGGCTACACCTTC. The rearrangement joins TRBV2 to TRBJ1-2, with D possibly matching TRBD1 (6 bases). CDR3 length: 15 amino acids. Trimming removed 0 bases from V and 8 bases from J, with 16 bases in between. Germline assignment: CDR1 SNHLY and CDR2 FYNNEI.

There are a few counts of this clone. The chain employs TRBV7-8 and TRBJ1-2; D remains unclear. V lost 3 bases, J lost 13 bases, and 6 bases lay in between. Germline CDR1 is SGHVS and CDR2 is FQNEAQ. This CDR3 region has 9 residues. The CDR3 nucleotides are TGTGCCAGCAGCTTTTCGCCCACCTTC. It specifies CASSFSPTF.

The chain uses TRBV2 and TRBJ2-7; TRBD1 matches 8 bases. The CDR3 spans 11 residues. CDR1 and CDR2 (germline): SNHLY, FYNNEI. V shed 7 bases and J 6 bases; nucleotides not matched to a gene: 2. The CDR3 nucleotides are TGTGCCAGCAATGACAGGGGCGAGCAGTACTTC. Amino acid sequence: CASNDRGEQYF.

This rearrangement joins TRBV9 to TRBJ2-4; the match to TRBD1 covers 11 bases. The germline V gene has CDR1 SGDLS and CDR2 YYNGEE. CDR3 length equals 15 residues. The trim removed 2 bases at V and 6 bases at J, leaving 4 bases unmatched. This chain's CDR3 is CASSVGTGGGNIQYF. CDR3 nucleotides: TGTGCCAGCAGCGTTGGGACAGGGGGAGGAAACATTCAGTACTTC.

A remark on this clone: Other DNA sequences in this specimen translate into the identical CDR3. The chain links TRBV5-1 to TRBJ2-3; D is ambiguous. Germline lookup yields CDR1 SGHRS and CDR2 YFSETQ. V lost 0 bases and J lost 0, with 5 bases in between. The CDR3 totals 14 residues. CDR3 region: CASSLGGSTDTQYF. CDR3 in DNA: TGCGCCAGCAGCTTGGGTGGCAGCACAGATACGCAGTATTTT.

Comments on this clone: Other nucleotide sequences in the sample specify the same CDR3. In DNA, the CDR3 is TGTGCCAGCAGTTATCGGGGGTTGAACACTGAAGCTTTCTTT. It translates to CASSYRGLNTEAFF. The V gene is TRBV6-5, the J gene TRBJ1-1, with D possibly matching TRBD1 (5 bases). Per germline, CDR1 MNHEY and CDR2 SVGAGI. V lost 3 bases and J 0 bases, leaving 8 bases between the germline ends. The CDR3 is 14 amino acids.

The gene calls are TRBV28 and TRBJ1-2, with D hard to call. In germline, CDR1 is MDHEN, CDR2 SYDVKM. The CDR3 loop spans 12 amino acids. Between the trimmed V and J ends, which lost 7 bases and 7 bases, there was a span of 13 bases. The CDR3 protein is CASTLGSGGYTF. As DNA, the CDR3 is TGTGCCAGCACCCTCGGTAGCGGTGGCTACACCTTC.

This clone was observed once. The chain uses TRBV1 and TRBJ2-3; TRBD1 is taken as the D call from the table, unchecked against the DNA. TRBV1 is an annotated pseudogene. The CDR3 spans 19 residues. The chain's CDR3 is CTSSQMSLPRDSCTDTQYF. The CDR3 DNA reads TGCACCAGCAGCCAAATGAGCCTTCCCCGGGACAGCTGCACAGATACGCAGTATTTT.

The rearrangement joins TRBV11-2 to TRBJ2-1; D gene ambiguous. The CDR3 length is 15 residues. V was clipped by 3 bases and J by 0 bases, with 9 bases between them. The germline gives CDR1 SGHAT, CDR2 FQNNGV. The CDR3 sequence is CASSFVGVSYNEQFF. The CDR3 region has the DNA TGTGCCAGCAGCTTCGTTGGGGTCTCCTACAATGAGCAGTTCTTC.